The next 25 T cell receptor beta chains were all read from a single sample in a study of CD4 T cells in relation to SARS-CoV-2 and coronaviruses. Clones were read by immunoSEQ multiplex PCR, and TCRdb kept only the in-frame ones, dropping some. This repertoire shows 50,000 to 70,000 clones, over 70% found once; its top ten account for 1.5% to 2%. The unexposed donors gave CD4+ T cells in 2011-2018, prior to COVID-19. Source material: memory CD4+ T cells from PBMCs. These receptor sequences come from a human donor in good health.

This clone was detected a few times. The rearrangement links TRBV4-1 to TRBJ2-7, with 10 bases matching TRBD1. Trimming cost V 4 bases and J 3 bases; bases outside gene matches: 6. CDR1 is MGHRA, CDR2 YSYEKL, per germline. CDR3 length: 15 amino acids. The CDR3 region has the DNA TGCGCCAGCAGCCGGTTGGACAGGGGGGACTACGAGCAGTACTTC. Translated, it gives CASSRLDRGDYEQYF.

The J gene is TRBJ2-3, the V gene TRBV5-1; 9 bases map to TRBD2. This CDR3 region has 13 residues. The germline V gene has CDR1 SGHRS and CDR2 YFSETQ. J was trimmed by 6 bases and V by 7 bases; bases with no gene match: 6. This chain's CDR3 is CASSRRGGDTQYF. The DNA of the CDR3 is TGCGCCAGCTCCAGGCGGGGGGGTGATACGCAGTATTTT.

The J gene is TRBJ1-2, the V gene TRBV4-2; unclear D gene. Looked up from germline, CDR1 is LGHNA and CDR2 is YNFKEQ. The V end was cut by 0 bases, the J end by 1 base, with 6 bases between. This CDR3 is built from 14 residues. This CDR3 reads CASSQDMDNYGYTF. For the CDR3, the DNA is TGTGCCAGCAGCCAAGATATGGATAACTATGGCTACACCTTC.

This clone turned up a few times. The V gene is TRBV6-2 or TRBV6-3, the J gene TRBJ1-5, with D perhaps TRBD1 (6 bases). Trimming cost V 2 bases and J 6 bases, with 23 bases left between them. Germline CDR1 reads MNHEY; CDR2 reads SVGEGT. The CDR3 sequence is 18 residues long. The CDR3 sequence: CASSYKEGLGEQGQPQHF. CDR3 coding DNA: TGTGCCAGCAGTTACAAGGAGGGGCTCGGGGAACAGGGTCAGCCCCAGCATTTT.

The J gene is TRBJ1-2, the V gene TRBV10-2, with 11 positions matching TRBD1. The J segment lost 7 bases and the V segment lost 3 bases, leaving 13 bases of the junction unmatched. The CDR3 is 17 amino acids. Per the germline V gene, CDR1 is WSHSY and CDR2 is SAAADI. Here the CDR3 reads CASSDLGADRGPIGYTF. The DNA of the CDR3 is TGCGCCAGCAGTGATCTCGGGGCGGACAGGGGGCCTATTGGCTACACCTTC.

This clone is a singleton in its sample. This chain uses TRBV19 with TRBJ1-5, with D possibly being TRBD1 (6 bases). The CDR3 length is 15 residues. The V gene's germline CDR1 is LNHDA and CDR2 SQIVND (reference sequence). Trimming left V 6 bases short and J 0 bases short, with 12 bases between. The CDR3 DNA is TGTGCCAGTAGGCTGACAGGTTATAGCAATCAGCCCCAGCATTTT. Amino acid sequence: CASRLTGYSNQPQHF.

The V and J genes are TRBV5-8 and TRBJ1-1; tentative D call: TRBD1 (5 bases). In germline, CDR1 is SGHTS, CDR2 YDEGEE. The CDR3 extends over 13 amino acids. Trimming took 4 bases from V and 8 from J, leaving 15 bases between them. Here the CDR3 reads CASSLRQRGEAFF. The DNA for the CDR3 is TGTGCCAGCAGCCTACGACAGAGAGGGGAAGCTTTCTTT.

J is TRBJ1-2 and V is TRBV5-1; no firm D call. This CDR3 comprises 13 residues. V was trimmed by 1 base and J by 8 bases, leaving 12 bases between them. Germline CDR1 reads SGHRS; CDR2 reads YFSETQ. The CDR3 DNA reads TGCGCCAGCAGCTTGAGGAGGGAGGGAGGCTACACCTTC. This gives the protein CASSLRREGGYTF. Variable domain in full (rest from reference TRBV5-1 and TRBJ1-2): KAGVTQTPRYLIKTRGQQVTLSCSPISGHRSVSWYQQTPGQGLQFLFEYFSETQRNKGNFPGRFSGRQFSNSRSEMNVSTLELGDSALYLCASSLRREGGYTFGSGTRLTVV.

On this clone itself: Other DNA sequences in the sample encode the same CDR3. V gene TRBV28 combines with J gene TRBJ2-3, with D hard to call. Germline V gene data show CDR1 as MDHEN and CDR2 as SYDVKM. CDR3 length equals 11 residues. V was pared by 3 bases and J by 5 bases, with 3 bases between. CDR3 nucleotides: TGTGCCAGCAGTTTGGGAGATACGCAGTATTTT. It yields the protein CASSLGDTQYF.

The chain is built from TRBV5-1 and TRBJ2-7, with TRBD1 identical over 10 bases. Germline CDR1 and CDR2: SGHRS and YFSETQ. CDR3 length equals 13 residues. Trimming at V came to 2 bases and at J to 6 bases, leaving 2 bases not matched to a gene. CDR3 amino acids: CASSFRTGGEQYF. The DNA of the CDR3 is TGCGCCAGCAGCTTCCGGACAGGGGGCGAGCAGTACTTC.

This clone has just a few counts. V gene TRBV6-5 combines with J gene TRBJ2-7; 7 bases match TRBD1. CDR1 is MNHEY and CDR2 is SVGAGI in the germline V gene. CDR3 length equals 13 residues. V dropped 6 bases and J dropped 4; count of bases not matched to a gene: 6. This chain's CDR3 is CASSLEQGYEQYF. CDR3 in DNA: TGTGCCAGCAGCCTTGAACAGGGGTACGAGCAGTACTTC.

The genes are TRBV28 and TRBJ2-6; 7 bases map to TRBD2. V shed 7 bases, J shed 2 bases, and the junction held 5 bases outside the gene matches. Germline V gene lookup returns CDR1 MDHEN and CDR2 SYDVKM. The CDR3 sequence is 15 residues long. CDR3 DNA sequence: TGTGCCAGCACCCTCCGGGGGGCTGGGGCCAACGTCCTGACTTTC. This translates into CASTLRGAGANVLTF.

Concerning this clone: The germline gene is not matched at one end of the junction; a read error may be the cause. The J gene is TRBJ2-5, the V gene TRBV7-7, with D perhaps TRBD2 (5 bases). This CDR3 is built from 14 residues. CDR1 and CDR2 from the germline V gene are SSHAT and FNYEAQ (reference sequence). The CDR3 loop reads CASSSRGREETQYF. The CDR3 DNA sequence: TGTGCTAGCAGCTCGCGAGGGCGGGAAGAGACCCAGTACTTC.

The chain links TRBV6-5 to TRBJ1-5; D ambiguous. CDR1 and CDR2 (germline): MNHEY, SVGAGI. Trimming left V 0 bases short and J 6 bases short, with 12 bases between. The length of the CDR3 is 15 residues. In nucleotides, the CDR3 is TGTGCCAGCAGTTACTCCGTTGGGTCCGGTCAGCCCCAGCATTTT. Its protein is CASSYSVGSGQPQHF.

CDR3 DNA sequence: TGTGCCAGCGGGGAGCGGGGGGGATACAATGAGCAGTTCTTC. Its protein is CASGERGGYNEQFF. The chain has TRBV19 and TRBJ2-1; 10 bases agree with TRBD2. V was clipped by 9 bases and J by 4 bases; unmatched bases: 6. Per the germline V gene, CDR1 is LNHDA and CDR2 is SQIVND (reference sequence). The CDR3 covers 14 residues. The variable domain in full, with the rest retrieved from reference TRBV19 and TRBJ2-1, is DGGITQSPKYLFRKEGQNVTLSCEQNLNHDAMYWYRQDPGQGLRLIYYSQIVNDFQKGDIAEGYSVSREKKESFPLTVTSAQKNPTAFYLCASGERGGYNEQFFGPGTRLTVL.

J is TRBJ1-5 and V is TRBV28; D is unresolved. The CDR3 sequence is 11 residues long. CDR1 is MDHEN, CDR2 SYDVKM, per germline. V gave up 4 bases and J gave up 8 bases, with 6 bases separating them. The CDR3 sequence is CASSYREPQHF. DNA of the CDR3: TGTGCCAGCAGTTATCGGGAGCCCCAGCATTTT.

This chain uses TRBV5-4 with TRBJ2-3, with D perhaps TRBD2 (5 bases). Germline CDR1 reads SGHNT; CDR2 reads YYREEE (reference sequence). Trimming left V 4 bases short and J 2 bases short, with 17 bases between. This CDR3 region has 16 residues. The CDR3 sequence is CASSAPGSVYTDTQYF. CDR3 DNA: TGTGCCAGCAGCGCACCGGGGAGCGTCTACACAGATACGCAGTATTTT.

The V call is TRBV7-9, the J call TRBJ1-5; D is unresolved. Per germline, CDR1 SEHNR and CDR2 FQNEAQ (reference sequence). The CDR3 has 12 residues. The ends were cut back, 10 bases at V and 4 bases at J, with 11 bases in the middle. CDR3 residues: CATGWDNQPQHF. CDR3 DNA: TGTGCCACTGGGTGGGATAATCAGCCCCAGCATTTT.

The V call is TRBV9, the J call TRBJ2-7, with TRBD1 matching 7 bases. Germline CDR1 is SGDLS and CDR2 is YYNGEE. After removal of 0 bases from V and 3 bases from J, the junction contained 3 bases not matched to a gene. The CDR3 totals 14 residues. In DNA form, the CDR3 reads TGTGCCAGCAGCGTAGCGGGACAGAGCTACGAGCAGTACTTC. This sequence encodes CASSVAGQSYEQYF.

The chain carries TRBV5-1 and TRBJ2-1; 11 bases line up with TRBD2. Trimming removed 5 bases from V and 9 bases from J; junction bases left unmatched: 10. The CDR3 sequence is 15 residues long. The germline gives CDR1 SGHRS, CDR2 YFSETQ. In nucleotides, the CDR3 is TGCGCCAGCAGTCTTACTAGCGGGAGATTGTCTGAGCAGTTCTTC. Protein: CASSLTSGRLSEQFF.

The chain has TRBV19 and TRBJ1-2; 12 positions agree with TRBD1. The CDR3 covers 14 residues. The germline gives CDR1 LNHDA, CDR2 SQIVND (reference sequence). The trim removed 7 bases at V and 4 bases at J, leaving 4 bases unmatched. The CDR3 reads CASTGTGGSYGYTF. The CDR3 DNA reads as TGTGCCAGTACCGGGACAGGGGGCAGCTATGGCTACACCTTC.

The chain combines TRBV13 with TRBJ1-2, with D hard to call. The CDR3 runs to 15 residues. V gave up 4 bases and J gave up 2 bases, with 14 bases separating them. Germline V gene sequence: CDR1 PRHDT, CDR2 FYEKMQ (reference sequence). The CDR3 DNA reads TGTGCCAGCAGCTATTACTTGGCAGTCAACTATGGCTACACCTTC. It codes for CASSYYLAVNYGYTF.

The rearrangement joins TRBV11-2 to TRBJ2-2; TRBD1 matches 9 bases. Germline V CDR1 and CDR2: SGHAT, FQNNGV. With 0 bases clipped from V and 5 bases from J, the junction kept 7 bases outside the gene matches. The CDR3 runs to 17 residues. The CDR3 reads CASSLDRDRVETGELFF. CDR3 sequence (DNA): TGTGCCAGCAGCTTAGACCGGGACAGGGTTGAAACCGGGGAGCTGTTTTTT.

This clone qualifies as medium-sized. The CDR3 DNA is TGTGCCAGCAGCTTAGATCCAGGGACCCAGTACTTC. Translation gives CASSLDPGTQYF. J is TRBJ2-5 and V is TRBV7-3; no firm D call. Per the germline V gene, CDR1 is SGHTA and CDR2 is FQGTGA. There are 12 residues in the CDR3. With 2 bases removed from V and 7 bases from J, the gap between germline ends came to 8 bases.

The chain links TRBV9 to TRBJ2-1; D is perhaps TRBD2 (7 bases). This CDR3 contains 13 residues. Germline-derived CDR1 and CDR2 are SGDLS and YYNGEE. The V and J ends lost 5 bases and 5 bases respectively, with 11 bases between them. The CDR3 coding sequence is TGTGCCAGCAGGGGGGGGCCAGACAATGAGCAGTTCTTC. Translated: CASRGGPDNEQFF.